This entry lists 18 T cell receptor beta chains sequenced from one sample in a study of blood T cell repertoires in COVID-19. Assay: immunoSEQ multiplex PCR; the TCRdb copy retains only in-frame clones and omits some. The sample contains fewer than 250,000 clones, around 82% of which appear only once. Input material: peripheral blood. Source of these receptors: a man aged 45-65 years with active or convalescent COVID-19.

This rearrangement joins TRBV29-1 to TRBJ1-1, with a tentative D call TRBD1 (5 bases). Per the germline V gene, CDR1 is SQVTM and CDR2 is ANQGSEA. Deletions cut 4 bases from V and 5 bases from J, with 14 bases between. The length of the CDR3 is 13 residues. CDR3 DNA sequence: TGCAGCGTTGGAAAAGGGGCCGCGACTGAAGCTTTCTTT. As protein: CSVGKGAATEAFF.

The chain uses TRBV5-4 and TRBJ1-1; the D is unclear. Trimming shortened V by 4 bases and J by 0 bases, and 16 bases separated the two germline ends. Germline CDR1 and CDR2: SGHNT and YYREEE (reference sequence). The CDR3 consists of 16 residues. CDR3 DNA: TGTGCCAGCAGCCGGGAGCTATACGACATGAACACTGAAGCTTTCTTT. The encoded protein is CASSRELYDMNTEAFF.

The V call is TRBV4-1, the J call TRBJ1-4; 8 nucleotides line up with TRBD1. Germline lookup yields CDR1 MGHRA and CDR2 YSYEKL. The CDR3 loop spans 16 amino acids. The V segment lost 0 bases and the J segment 5 bases; nucleotides outside the gene matches: 5. The CDR3 DNA sequence: TGCGCCAGCAGCCAAGATCTTCGGACAGGGAATGAAAAACTGTTTTTT. Amino acid sequence: CASSQDLRTGNEKLFF.

In this sample, this clone turned up a few times. The chain has TRBV20-1 and TRBJ2-1; D is undetermined. Germline CDR1 is DFQATT and CDR2 is SNEGSKA (reference sequence). V was clipped by 6 bases and J by 5 bases, with 8 bases between them. The CDR3 contains 11 residues. CDR3 sequence: CSASDNNEQFF. The CDR3 nucleotides are TGCAGTGCGTCCGACAACAATGAGCAGTTCTTC.

This clone showed up just a few times. The rearrangement uses TRBV5-6 and TRBJ1-5; 8 bases align to TRBD1. From germline, CDR1 is SGHDT and CDR2 YYEEEE. CDR3 size: 15 residues. The V and J ends lost 3 bases and 0 bases, in that order; junction bases with no gene match: 2. CDR3 loop: CASSWQGASNQPQHF. CDR3 coding DNA: TGTGCCAGCAGCTGGCAGGGGGCTAGCAATCAGCCCCAGCATTTT.

This chain connects TRBV13 to TRBJ2-7; D unresolved. The CDR3 has 16 residues. V was shortened by 6 bases and J by 6 bases, with 24 bases between the two germline ends. From germline, CDR1 is PRHDT and CDR2 FYEKMQ (reference sequence). The CDR3 DNA follows: TGTGCCAGCAGTAGAGTCCAGGCTCCTCAAGCCTCCGAGCAGTACTTC. Residues: CASSRVQAPQASEQYF.

The chain recombines TRBV6-6 with TRBJ2-5; perhaps TRBD2 as D (6 bases). CDR3 size: 12 residues. The V end lost 7 bases, the J end lost 5 bases, and 11 bases lay between the germline ends. Germline V lookup: CDR1 MNHNY, CDR2 SVGAGI (reference sequence). CDR3 sequence (DNA): TGTGCCAGCATGGAGGGGTGGGAGACCCAGTACTTC. Protein product: CASMEGWETQYF.

V gene TRBV11-2 combines with J gene TRBJ2-3; 11 bases are shared with TRBD2. The CDR3 contains 16 residues. From germline, CDR1 is SGHAT and CDR2 FQNNGV. Trimming at V came to 5 bases and at J to 2 bases, leaving 6 bases not matched to a gene. The CDR3 DNA reads TGTGCCAGCAGCATCGGGACTAGCGGTCCCACAGATACGCAGTATTTT. This gives the protein CASSIGTSGPTDTQYF.

This clone was counted only a few times. This chain links TRBV7-8 with TRBJ2-2, with 11 bases fitting TRBD2. The CDR3 is made up of 18 amino acids. V shed 3 bases and J 0 bases; nucleotides not matched to a gene: 6. Germline V gene sequence: CDR1 SGHVS, CDR2 FQNEAQ. The CDR3 DNA reads TGTGCCAGCAGCTTGGCGACTAGCGGGACCGCGAACACCGGGGAGCTGTTTTTT. It encodes CASSLATSGTANTGELFF. Filled out from reference TRBV7-8 and TRBJ2-2, the complete variable domain reads GAGVSQSPRYKVAKRGQDVALRCDPISGHVSLFWYQQALGQGPEFLTYFQNEAQLDKSGLPSDRFFAERPEGSVSTLKIQRTQQEDSAVYLCASSLATSGTANTGELFFGEGSRLTVL.

The rearrangement joins TRBV7-2 to TRBJ2-1, with TRBD2 matching 9 bases. Germline-derived CDR1 and CDR2 are SGHTA and FQGNSA. Trimming cost V 4 bases and J 6 bases; bases outside gene matches: 16. The CDR3 extends over 18 amino acids. The CDR3 sequence is CASSSASGGQSSPNEQFF. CDR3 DNA sequence: TGTGCCAGCAGCTCGGCCAGCGGGGGGCAAAGCTCTCCCAATGAGCAGTTCTTC.

This chain connects TRBV15 to TRBJ1-4, with a possible D match to TRBD1 (6 bases). Germline V lookup: CDR1 LNHNV, CDR2 YYDKDF (reference sequence). The CDR3 consists of 17 residues. V lost 0 bases and J 5 bases, leaving 16 bases between the germline ends. CDR3 DNA sequence: TGTGCCACCAGCAGAGATAGGACAGTACCGCACAATGAAAAACTGTTTTTT. This codes for CATSRDRTVPHNEKLFF. The full variable domain, its missing parts supplied by reference TRBV15 and TRBJ1-4, is DAMVIQNPRYQVTQFGKPVTLSCSQTLNHNVMYWYQQKSSQAPKLLFHYYDKDFNNEADTPDNFQSRRPNTSFCFLDIRSPGLGDTAMYLCATSRDRTVPHNEKLFFGSGTQLSVL.

This clone was seen only once. The chain combines TRBV11-2 with TRBJ2-7; 8 bases align to TRBD2. This CDR3 has 15 amino acids. CDR1 and CDR2 (germline): SGHAT, FQNNGV. Trimming cost V 3 bases and J 4 bases; bases outside gene matches: 8. CDR3 sequence (DNA): TGTGCCAGCAGCTTTGGAGCGGGAGTAGCTTACGAGCAGTACTTC. It codes for CASSFGAGVAYEQYF.

The chain recombines TRBV5-1 with TRBJ2-2; 9 nucleotides line up with TRBD1. The CDR3 consists of 15 residues. Germline CDR1 SGHRS, CDR2 YFSETQ. After removal of 4 bases from V and 5 bases from J, the junction contained 6 bases not matched to a gene. The DNA of the CDR3 is TGCGCCAGCAGCCCGGACAGGGGTGGAACCGGGGAGCTGTTTTTT. As protein: CASSPDRGGTGELFF.

The CDR3 loop is CASSHRQGDSNQPQHF. DNA of the CDR3: TGCGCCAGCAGCCACCGACAGGGGGATAGCAATCAGCCCCAGCATTTT. V and J are TRBV4-1 and TRBJ1-5; 9 bases align to TRBD1. The CDR3 consists of 16 residues. Germline V gene lookup returns CDR1 MGHRA and CDR2 YSYEKL. Losses at the gene ends were 3 bases for V and 0 bases for J; bases not matched to a gene: 3.

Written as DNA, the CDR3 is TGTGCCAGCAGTTTTCGGCGTTTTAGCGGGAGAGACAATGAGCAGTTCTTC. It yields the protein CASSFRRFSGRDNEQFF. The chain joins TRBV27 to TRBJ2-1, with 9 nucleotides matching TRBD2. The length of the CDR3 is 17 residues. With V trimmed by 3 bases and J by 5 bases, 11 bases remained unmatched. The germline V gene has CDR1 MNHEY and CDR2 SMNVEV (reference sequence).

The CDR3 DNA sequence: TGTGCCAGCAGTGCCGCCGGGACGGGGGGTTACGAGCAGTACTTC. This sequence encodes CASSAAGTGGYEQYF. The chain couples TRBV25-1 to TRBJ2-7; 7 positions match TRBD2. V gave up 4 bases and J gave up 4 bases; unmatched junction bases: 10. Germline V gives CDR1 MGHDK, CDR2 SYGVNS. This CDR3 has 15 amino acids.

This clone showed up just once. The rearrangement uses TRBV4-1 and TRBJ1-2, with 9 bases identical to TRBD1. Trimming at V came to 4 bases and at J to 7 bases, leaving 10 bases not matched to a gene. The CDR3 runs 15 residues. Germline V gives CDR1 MGHRA, CDR2 YSYEKL. CDR3 loop: CASSRSPGQGRGYTF. In nucleotides, the CDR3 is TGCGCCAGCAGCCGATCCCCGGGACAGGGACGTGGCTACACCTTC.

The chain joins TRBV27 to TRBJ1-3; 8 nucleotides match TRBD1. J was trimmed by 3 bases and V by 6 bases; bases with no gene match: 10. The germline CDR1 and CDR2 sequences are MNHEY and SMNVEV (reference sequence). The CDR3 is made up of 16 amino acids. Here the CDR3 reads CASRGGRTGIGNTIYF. CDR3 nucleotide sequence: TGTGCCAGCAGAGGGGGCCGGACAGGGATTGGAAACACCATATATTTT.